One T cell receptor beta chain is described in this entry. This record comes from a study of blood T cell repertoires in COVID-19. Study-level information: Sources were T cells, B-cell-depleted T cells, or PBMCs; the material itself was cDNA or gDNA.

The germline V gene has CDR1 MNHEY and CDR2 SVGAGI. CDR3 length: 15 amino acids. The ends lost 4 bases at V and 0 bases at J; junction bases unmatched: 4. Per the original data handling: Amplification with reference gene primers provided the estimates of nucleated cell counts. Some clones are missing from TCRdb's copy, which holds only in-frame ones; the method was immunoSEQ multiplex PCR. V, J and clone size are those of that table, while D and trimming were read from the DNA. The sample lists hundreds of thousands of clones; less than 85% were seen once. This TCR was recovered from an elderly woman with active or convalescent COVID-19. The chain combines TRBV6-5 with TRBJ2-7; 9 bases are a match to TRBD2. Material for sequencing was peripheral blood. The CDR3: CASSSSGASSYEQYF. Written as DNA, the CDR3 is TGTGCCAGCAGTTCTAGCGGGGCGAGCTCCTACGAGCAGTACTTC.